Included here is one TCR beta chain sequence, with context. The antigen it binds to is not known. The input lacks base qualities; no much larger clone sits a single base away. This entry comes from a study of cytomegalovirus exposure and HLA in healthy donors (dated by TCRdb to 2015 to 2018). About the investigation overall: According to an earlier analysis of a few hundred of the donors, about 190 million T cells yielded roughly 110 million unique TCR beta sequences and roughly 280 Gb of sequence data. Of the approximately 400 genotyped donors, 65% to 90% fell in the genetic ancestry cluster associated with self-reported Caucasian donors. The aim of the study was to test whether cataloging public T cell receptors could identify signatures of past pathogen exposure. To predict cytomegalovirus infection status, the study brought together high-throughput TCR immunosequencing, statistical association of individual TCRs with disease status, and machine learning. Along with the approximately 650-subject first cohort, a separate validation cohort of some 130 different subjects was used. Among several hundred genotyped donors of the cohort, an average of approximately 240,000 unique TCR beta nucleotide sequences was sequenced per donor, of which roughly 17% were non-productive. The later analysis used no new phenotypic data to find candidate immune exposures, relying instead on TCR beta sequences and their occurrence across donors. Alongside the repertoire data, information on donor age, sex, ethnicity and CMV serostatus was compiled. The T cell repertoires of about 700 subjects were profiled by immunosequencing and related to cytomegalovirus serostatus. Genome-wide SNP genotypes for about 55% of the 666 donors were used in a later genetic analysis, which treated that subset as a discovery cohort. Roughly 300 gigabases of sequencing data and around 88 million unique TCR sequences made up an early release that covered 500 to 700 HLA-typed donors. An earlier analysis of about 620 of the donors applied high-throughput TCR beta sequencing to assess whether each TCR beta V gene segment acted as functional or pseudogenic. Several DR-DQ haplotypes were handled as single units for association and clustering, since linkage in the cohort was strong. A later analysis re-examined previously published TCR beta repertoires from hundreds of donors and added high-resolution HLA genotyping to investigate patterns of TCR occurrence. Class I and class II HLA loci were covered by the typing at four-digit resolution. Every discovery cohort repertoire had been produced on one sequencing platform. The number of typed donors differed by locus: about 629-630 for A, B, C, DRB1 and DQB1; 522 for DQA1; approximately 610 for DPA1; and approximately 450 for DPB1. General findings and caveats noted by the study authors: A further reported finding was that TCR beta sequences accurately predicted the HLA-A and HLA-B alleles for most subjects in the first cohort. Cytomegalovirus status was reported to be diagnosed by the classifier with high specificity and sensitivity in both the original and validation cohorts. A later analysis reported that several top co-occurrence clusters appeared linked to parvovirus B19, influenza, CMV and Epstein-Barr virus. Sequencing depth was assumed to be roughly uniform across donors in the presence/absence analyses, though that assumption may not hold. In this cohort, only TCR beta chains were sequenced, and detectable features were limited by the absence of alpha or paired-chain data. According to a later genetic analysis, donors in an Asian-associated ancestry cluster had fewer N-insertions in productive TCRs than the roughly 660-donor mean. Most CMV-associated TCR beta chains appeared to be HLA-restricted in a later analysis, and the HLA associations seemed to be driven largely by CMV exposure. Compared with equally common non-associated chains, HLA-associated TCR beta chains in a later analysis were more clonally expanded and had lower generation probabilities. V-gene and J-gene trimming of TCR beta chains was associated with a missense DCLRE1C variant in a later genetic analysis, and the association was replicated in an independent cohort. In a later analysis, 16,951 TCR beta sequences were associated with specific HLA alleles at a false discovery rate of 0.05. Broadly in line with IMGT annotations, most TCR beta V segments showed up in productive rearrangements about 90% or about 30% of the time in an earlier analysis of about 500 of the donors. While some public TCRs were present in many individuals, most TCR sequences turned up only very rarely across donors. Because HLA typing was missing for some donors at each locus, association tests included only the typed subset. Strong co-occurrence of HLA alleles, especially DR and DQ, made assigning TCR associations to individual alleles difficult. The earlier analysis of 450 to 700 of the donors excluded fewer than 20 rarely observed V segments, including chromosome 9 orphons, because counts were too low. Linkage disequilibrium might explain the correlated functional status among segregating V segments, but an unknown experimental factor could not be ruled out. A cluster of highly shared sequence variants was judged likely to represent a technical artifact of the sequencing pipeline. Because the 87-base-pair reads could not distinguish some IMGT-functional V segments, including TRBV6-2 and TRBV6-3, those segments were excluded. CMV serostatus was the only immune exposure information available for the cohort. In the study, approximately 150 TCR beta chains were listed as associated with cytomegalovirus. Three of the identified cytomegalovirus-associated TCR beta chains were confirmed in vitro to be specific for cytomegalovirus antigens. It was suggested by the authors that the approach could potentially be generalized to other disease states and immunological phenotypes. In a later analysis, TCR association rates were found to vary across HLA loci, with the most associated TCRs seen for DRB1 alleles and the fewest for HLA-C alleles.

Receptor libraries were prepared by the immunoSEQ multiplex PCR assay. For the multiplex PCR, a mixture combining 60 forward primers for TCR Vbeta segments and 13 reverse primers for TCR Jbeta segments was used. The CDR3 region of rearranged TCR beta genes was amplified from genomic DNA by a multiplex PCR assay. The Illumina HiSeq System was used to sequence the amplified TCR beta libraries as 87-base-pair reads. The paper's processing steps were these. A later analysis counted approximately 76 million unique TCR beta chains across the 700 or so repertoires, and some 11 million of these chains were shared by at least two donors. Raw reads were error-corrected and collapsed into unique sequences by a nearest-neighbor algorithm in which closely related sequences were merged to remove PCR and sequencing errors. V, D and J gene segments were assigned by aligning CDR3 sequences to IMGT reference sequences. For a sequence to be retained, a match of at least six nucleotides was required to both a V gene segment and a J gene segment. Rearrangements were classified as productive when the CDR3 lacked stop codons and remained in frame with V and J, and all other rearrangements were classified as non-productive. CDR3 was defined according to IMGT convention as the region running from the second conserved V-encoded cysteine to the conserved J-encoded phenylalanine. Sequences without an unambiguous match to a single V gene segment were excluded from the earlier analysis of about 640 of the donors. An earlier analysis of 500 to 700 of the donors classified V segments as functional when productive rearrangements were above 56.7% and as segregating when the standard deviation between donors was above 5%. To diagnose cytomegalovirus status from the catalog of TCR beta chain sequences, a statistical classification framework was built. V and J gene assignment, in a later analysis, came from comparing TCR nucleotide sequences with IMGT/GENE-DB human TR gene sequences. A later analysis assigned CDR3 sequences and most-parsimonious VDJ recombination scenarios with the TCRdist pipeline. A later analysis defined each TCR beta chain by its CDR3 amino acid sequence plus V-gene family, and excluded reads lacking a unique V-gene family. In a later analysis, 450 to 600 highly shared, low-generation-probability nucleotide sequences were removed to address suspected cross-contamination and a sequencing artifact. A later analysis calculated a clonal expansion index for each public chain from normalized within-repertoire ranks of inferred template counts. In a later analysis, generation probabilities were computed with a VDJ recombination model fitted to out-of-frame rearrangements, and the resulting probabilities were checked against IGoR. In a later analysis, TCR-TCR, TCR-HLA and TCR-CMV co-occurrence was scored with hypergeometric tests, and a repertoire-size bias correction was applied to TCR pairs. In a later analysis, false discovery rates were estimated by permuting HLA or CMV assignments 20 times. In a later analysis, co-occurring TCRs were grouped using DBSCAN, and TCRdist sequence similarity was added for clustering within HLA-allele-positive subsets. Repertoires with fewer than 30,000 or more than 120,000 public chains were left out of co-occurrence clustering, as were about 5 repertoires with anomalous nucleotide sharing. TCRdb limited this immuneACCESS table to in-frame rearrangements with V and J called. A share of clones is missing; checked studies link under half to unresolved V genes, and the rest is unexplained. That table is the source of V, J and clone size, and D and trimming were worked out from the DNA. This sample holds around 130,000 clones; 81% were observed only once. Clones ranked in the top ten supply about 0.71% of the sample.

The cohort consisted of 650 to 700 healthy bone marrow donors. All cohort members were sampled while nominally healthy, although unrecorded immune exposures were likely present. The donor was CMV seronegative and belonged to the group of 352 seronegative cohort members. A peripheral blood sample was collected from each donor, and TCR beta sequencing was performed on peripheral blood mononuclear cells. Genomic DNA extraction from the blood cell samples was performed with the Qiagen DNeasy Blood Extraction Kit. The germline V gene (reference sequence) supplies CDR1 SGHNT and CDR2 YYREEE. Ends trimmed: V by 3 bases, J by 4 bases; bases unmatched to a gene: 14. Counted from cysteine to phenylalanine, this CDR3 has 18 amino acids. CDR3 DNA only is kept here, 54 bases in frame from base 1.

The sequence was obtained from a man aged 18 to 30 in good health and CMV-seronegative. The chain was built from TRBV5-4 and TRBJ2-3, with 10 bases aligning to TRBD2. The specimen was PBMCs. The CDR3 reads as follows: CASSWTSGKHLGPDTQYF. The sequenced DNA: TGTGCCAGCAGCTGGACTAGCGGAAAACACTTGGGCCCAGATACGCAGTATTTT.